This T cell receptor (beta chain) was identified during a study of shared clonotypes between healthy human individuals. Trimming removed 3 bases from V and 9 bases from J, with 9 bases in between. The germline gives CDR1 MGHDK, CDR2 SYGVNS. The length of the CDR3 is 12 residues. At deep level, the assay was performed. Data came from immunoSEQ multiplex PCR; TCRdb stores just in-frame clones and leaves some out. The sample includes about 560,000 clones, around 78% seen only once; the top ten take about 11%. Study conclusions and caveats: Specimens sampled were limited to blood, with tissue repertoires likely differing.

Healthy adults negative for HIV, lacking recent acute infections or vaccinations, served as donors. On this clone itself: Its antigen is currently unknown.

The rearrangement joins TRBV25-1 to TRBJ2-1; D call uncertain. This receptor was taken from a woman between 35 and 50 years old in good health. Some clones in this sample may be carry-over from other donors' samples. The sequenced sample consisted of PBMCs. CDR3 in DNA: TGTGCCAGCAGTGAGGGGAATCGTGAGCAGTTCTTC. This translates into CASSEGNREQFF.